This paragraph covers one T cell receptor beta chain sequence. Its recognized antigen is unknown. Per-nucleotide qualities are absent, and no much larger clonotype sits a single base away. What this sample's time point label stands for: baseline before first vaccination. The vaccinee samples were drawn from two UK trials, COV001 and COV002, one of which was a single-blind randomized controlled phase 2/3 trial testing AZD1222 (ChAdOx1 nCoV-19) in healthy adults. Trial participant PBMC samples were collected at day 0 and day 28 after the second dose for TCRbeta chain sequencing. The CDR3 regions of human TCRbeta chains were subjected to immunosequencing. In the paper's pipeline: TCRs in the repertoires were matched against a reference library of SARS-CoV-2-specific TCRs that had been generated with the MIRA antigen-specificity platform. Breadth was defined as the fraction of unique TCRs that were SARS-CoV-2-associated. Depth was defined as the fraction of total T cells that were SARS-CoV-2-associated. Using the MIRA data, every spike-specific TCR was mapped to the spike region that the TCR reacted to and assigned to either a CD4 or a CD8 class. Log10-transformed breadth and depth values were compared by one-way ANOVA with Sidak's multiple comparisons tests. As stored in TCRdb, this immuneACCESS dataset retains in-frame rearrangements with V and J assigned. A fraction of the clones does not appear; measured against another copy, unresolved V genes explain less than half of the discrepancy, and the remainder lacks a known reason. That table gives V, J and clone size, and the DNA gave D and trimming. The sample contains 100,000 to 150,000 clones, 85% to 95% of them found a single time. The ten most abundant clones make up 6% to 7% of the sample.

This record belongs to a study of T cell responses to AZD1222 COVID-19 vaccine (dated by TCRdb to about 2021). Context from the whole study: Because spike-specific TCR depth and breadth did not differ between the two schedules, AZD1222 recipients who got a second dose at roughly 4 weeks were pooled with those who got a second dose at roughly 12 weeks. TCR sequencing covered more than 230 trial participants: 200 to 220 given two doses of AZD1222 and 26 given two doses of MenACWY control vaccine. Trial participants were enrolled by age into 18-55, 56-69 and 70-plus year subgroups, with around 150, 28 and 57 TCR-sequenced participants respectively.

Its CDR3 holds 17 amino acids, cysteine through phenylalanine. Of all the DNA, just the CDR3 is kept, 51 bases in frame from base 1. CDR1 is given as MDHEN and CDR2 as SYDVKM, both from the germline V gene. The germline V end is reduced by 5 bases and the J end by 0 bases; junction bases left unmatched: 3. General conclusions and limits of the study: Participants were mostly white British, with more females than males. The authors suggested clonal diversity may have been underestimated. Because no day 14 peak-response samples were available, repertoires were characterized only after the peak T cell response. CD4 TCRs associated with the vaccine covered the entire spike protein, and the dominant responses were in regions 160-218 and 743-854. After two AZD1222 doses, both the breadth and the depth of spike-specific TCRs were significantly higher than at day 0 and than in MenACWY recipients. Reportedly, close to half of the unique spike-specific TCRs recognized epitopes lying outside the regions that are mutated in the B.1.351 and B.1.1.7 variants. Conclusions about previously exposed vaccinees are limited, since just 5 to 7 AZD1222 recipients were seropositive for SARS-CoV-2 at baseline. In the small 56-69-year group, the increase in depth fell short of significance, most likely because of low power.

The sample here was peripheral blood, taken on day 0 of AZD1222 vaccination. This TCR came from an adult in good health. The rearrangement joined TRBV28 to TRBJ2-1; 14 bases in the middle match TRBD2. The CDR3 loop reads CASSQGTSGSSYNEQFF. In nucleotides, the sequence is TGTGCCAGCAGTCAAGGGACTAGCGGGAGCTCCTACAATGAGCAGTTCTTC. Supplemented by the reference TRBV28 and TRBJ2-1 proteins around the CDR3, the complete variable domain is DVKVTQSSRYLVKRTGEKVFLECVQDMDHENMFWYRQDPGLGLRLIYFSYDVKMKEKGDIPEGYSVSREKKERFSLILESASTNQTSMYLCASSQGTSGSSYNEQFFGPGTRLTVL.